These T cell receptor beta chains were read from a single sample in a study of cytomegalovirus exposure and HLA in healthy donors. TCRdb keeps only in-frame clones here, not all; method: immunoSEQ multiplex PCR. The sample contains under 150,000 clones, about 78% of which appear only once. The sequenced sample consisted of PBMCs. The origin of the receptors is a woman under 40 in good health and CMV-seropositive. The CDR3 runs from the conserved cysteine through the conserved F or W. The D gene is left open where the match is weak. Some rows have no size entry. The others give once, few or many, or a class for an expanded clone.

j_gene,v_gene,abundance,d_gene,CDR3aa,CDR3nt
TRBJ1-1,TRBV2,.,.,CASSDFQVNTEAFF,TGTGCCAGCAGTGACTTCCAGGTGAACACTGAAGCTTTCTTT
TRBJ2-1,TRBV9,.,.,CASSVPPVGDSEQFF,TGTGCCAGCAGCGTTCCGCCAGTCGGGGATAGTGAGCAGTTCTTC
TRBJ2-4,TRBV10-3,.,.,CAIRGAGENIQYF,TGTGCCATCAGAGGGGCAGGGGAAAACATTCAGTACTTC
TRBJ1-1,TRBV19,.,TRBD1,CASSRTGGSNTEAFF,TGTGCCAGTAGTCGGACAGGGGGCTCGAACACTGAAGCTTTCTTT
TRBJ2-1,TRBV5-1,once,TRBD2,CASSLGGRALNNEQFF,TGCGCCAGCAGCTTGGGAGGGAGGGCGTTGAACAATGAGCAGTTCTTC
TRBJ2-5,TRBV12-5,.,.,CATEGVDQETQYF,TGTGCCACGGAAGGGGTGGATCAAGAGACCCAGTACTTC
TRBJ1-6,TRBV13,once,TRBD1,CASSLGDRAGSPLHF,TGTGCCAGCAGCTTAGGAGACAGGGCTGGTTCACCCCTCCACTTT
TRBJ2-4,TRBV11-3,.,.,CASSETTGAKNIQYF,TGTGCCAGCAGTGAAACCACCGGAGCCAAAAACATTCAGTACTTC
TRBJ1-1,TRBV6-5,once,.,CASSEPGNSEAFF,TGTGCCAGCAGTGAACCAGGGAACAGTGAAGCTTTCTTT
TRBJ2-1,TRBV19,once,.,CATQSRERYEQFF,TGTGCCACCCAATCGAGGGAACGGTATGAGCAGTTCTTC
TRBJ2-1,TRBV15,.,TRBD2,CATSRAGRTSSGGSYNEQFF,TGTGCCACCAGCAGAGCGGGACGGACGTCAAGCGGGGGCTCCTACAATGAGCAGTTCTTC
TRBJ1-1,TRBV19,.,TRBD1,CASSMGQHQAFF,TGTGCCAGTAGTATGGGACAGCACCAAGCTTTCTTT
TRBJ2-1,TRBV6-5,few,.,CASSTASRGEQFF,TGTGCCAGCAGTACCGCGAGCCGCGGTGAGCAGTTCTTC
TRBJ2-3,TRBV25-1,.,.,CASTPPSTDTQYF,TGTGCCAGCACCCCCCCGAGCACAGATACGCAGTATTTT
TRBJ2-1,TRBV12-2,.,.,CASRLVVSNEQFF,TGTGCAAGTCGCTTAGTAGTCTCCAATGAGCAGTTCTTC
TRBJ2-3,TRBV29-1,.,.,CSVEGNSQTESSTDTQYF,TGCAGCGTTGAAGGGAACTCACAGACCGAGTCTAGCACAGATACGCAGTATTTT
TRBJ1-2,TRBV10-3,.,.,CAIGGEGRNNYGYTF,TGTGCCATCGGGGGCGAGGGCAGAAATAACTATGGCTACACCTTC
TRBJ1-1,TRBV6-5,.,TRBD1,CASSPQTGVAFF,TGTGCCAGCAGTCCCCAGACAGGGGTAGCTTTCTTT
TRBJ2-7,TRBV6-5,.,.,CASRNIGVQYF,TGTGCCAGCAGGAACATAGGGGTGCAGTACTTC
TRBJ1-1,TRBV30,few,TRBD1,CAWIQDRGPREAFF,TGTGCCTGGATTCAGGACAGGGGGCCCCGGGAGGCTTTCTTT
TRBJ1-2,TRBV19,.,.,CASSENRMFNYGYTF,TGTGCCAGTAGTGAGAACAGGATGTTTAACTATGGCTACACCTTC
TRBJ2-7,TRBV30,.,TRBD2,CAWKRTSGAGYEQYF,TGTGCCTGGAAACGGACTAGCGGAGCTGGTTACGAGCAGTACTTC
TRBJ1-2,TRBV28,.,TRBD1,CASSLVTGGGIIYGYTF,TGTGCCAGCAGTTTAGTTACAGGGGGTGGGATTATCTATGGCTACACCTTC
TRBJ2-5,TRBV5-1,.,.,CASSLGGAGGETQYF,TGCGCCAGCAGCTTGGGAGGTGCTGGGGGGGAGACCCAGTACTTC
TRBJ1-1,TRBV5-4,.,TRBD1,CASSSYRGRSLNTEAFF,TGTGCCAGCAGCTCCTACAGGGGGCGATCCTTGAACACTGAAGCTTTCTTT
TRBJ1-1,TRBV2,.,.,CASSDYTMNTEAFF,TGTGCCAGCAGTGATTACACTATGAACACTGAAGCTTTCTTT
TRBJ1-5,TRBV2,.,.,CASNSGEENQPQHF,TGTGCCAGCAATTCAGGGGAAGAAAATCAGCCCCAGCATTTT
TRBJ2-7,TRBV12-5,.,TRBD2,CASGPGGAGYEQYF,TGTGCTAGTGGCCCCGGGGGGGCGGGCTACGAGCAGTACTTC
TRBJ1-3,TRBV15,.,.,CATSRVPGELGNTIYF,TGTGCCACCAGCAGAGTCCCGGGGGAGTTAGGAAACACCATATATTTT
TRBJ2-5,TRBV10-3,.,.,CAISEPGAGETQYF,TGTGCCATCAGTGAACCAGGGGCCGGGGAGACCCAGTACTTC
TRBJ1-2,TRBV5-1,few,TRBD1,CASSLGGQVVNGYTF,TGCGCCAGCAGCTTGGGGGGACAGGTTGTGAATGGCTACACCTTC
TRBJ1-2,TRBV6-1,once,.,CASSEGSGLYYGYTF,TGTGCCAGCAGTGAAGGGTCGGGACTCTACTATGGCTACACCTTC
TRBJ1-2,TRBV30,.,TRBD1,CAWSTLDRVKYGYTF,TGTGCCTGGAGTACCCTCGACAGGGTTAAGTATGGCTACACCTTC
TRBJ1-2,TRBV7-3,few,TRBD1,CASSPRDRGIYGYTF,TGTGCCAGCAGCCCGCGGGACAGGGGTATCTATGGCTACACCTTC
TRBJ1-5,TRBV25-1,.,.,CASSDSQGNQPQHF,TGTGCCAGCAGTGATAGCCAGGGGAATCAGCCCCAGCATTTT
TRBJ2-3,TRBV6-1,once,.,CASTLADTQYF,TGTGCCAGCACTCTAGCGGATACGCAGTATTTT
TRBJ1-1,TRBV6-5,once,TRBD1,CASSSGQGDTEAFF,TGTGCCAGCAGTTCGGGACAGGGGGACACTGAAGCTTTCTTT
TRBJ2-1,TRBV7-9,.,.,CASSSFLGSSYNEQFF,TGTGCCAGCAGCTCCTTTTTGGGGAGCTCCTACAATGAGCAGTTCTTC
TRBJ2-7,TRBV7-3,.,.,CASSELAVPSYEQYF,TGTGCCAGCAGCGAATTAGCGGTCCCGTCCTACGAGCAGTACTTC
TRBJ2-1,TRBV9,.,TRBD2,CASSAPGLADYNEQFF,TGTGCCAGCAGCGCGCCGGGACTAGCGGATTACAATGAGCAGTTCTTC
TRBJ2-5,TRBV7-2,.,TRBD2,CASTTSGEGLQETQYF,TGTGCCAGCACCACTAGCGGCGAGGGCTTACAAGAGACCCAGTACTTC
TRBJ2-3,TRBV6-5,.,.,CASRQGTDTQYF,TGTGCCAGCAGACAGGGAACAGATACGCAGTATTTT
TRBJ1-2,TRBV4-2,.,.,CASSQEAVPYGYTF,TGTGCCAGCAGCCAAGAGGCGGTTCCCTATGGCTACACCTTC
TRBJ1-1,TRBV11-3,.,.,CASSSSGRGGEAFF,TGTGCCAGCAGCTCATCAGGGCGTGGTGGGGAAGCTTTCTTT
TRBJ2-2,TRBV10-3,.,TRBD2,CAISESGRGDTGELFF,TGTGCCATCAGTGAAAGCGGGAGGGGTGACACCGGGGAGCTGTTTTTT
TRBJ1-5,TRBV19,.,TRBD1,CASSIWGQGDQPQHF,TGTGCCAGTAGTATTTGGGGACAGGGGGATCAGCCCCAGCATTTT
TRBJ2-3,TRBV7-2,.,.,CASSWQGGATDTQYF,TGTGCCAGCAGCTGGCAGGGGGGCGCCACAGATACGCAGTATTTT
TRBJ1-2,TRBV6-5,.,.,CASSDSAYGYTF,TGTGCCAGCAGTGACTCAGCATATGGCTACACCTTC
TRBJ2-7,TRBV6-6,.,.,CASSTGYEQYF,TGTGCCAGCAGCACAGGCTACGAGCAGTACTTC
TRBJ1-1,TRBV11-2,.,.,CASSLIRQTLNTEAFF,TGTGCCAGCAGCTTAATCCGACAGACCCTTAACACTGAAGCTTTCTTT
TRBJ1-4,TRBV6-6,few,TRBD1,CASSYETGGLEEKLFF,TGTGCCAGCAGTTACGAGACAGGGGGCCTTGAGGAAAAACTGTTTTTT
TRBJ2-3,TRBV29-1,once,TRBD2,CSGLAETSDTQYF,TGCTCGGGACTAGCGGAGACGTCAGATACGCAGTATTTT
TRBJ2-3,TRBV10-2,.,TRBD2,CASSETVAGERDTQYF,TGCGCCAGCAGTGAGACCGTCGCGGGAGAACGGGATACGCAGTATTTT
TRBJ1-1,TRBV5-4,once,.,CASSLRDKTTEAFF,TGTGCCAGCAGCCTACGGGACAAGACGACTGAAGCTTTCTTT
TRBJ2-7,TRBV10-1,.,TRBD1,CASSDGTVTYEQYF,TGCGCCAGCAGTGATGGGACAGTAACCTACGAGCAGTACTTC
TRBJ1-3,TRBV6-1,few,.,CASSGGDSNSGNTIYF,TGTGCCAGCAGTGGTGGGGACTCCAACTCTGGAAACACCATATATTTT
TRBJ2-5,TRBV10-3,.,.,CAISESQETQYF,TGTGCCATCAGTGAGTCTCAGGAGACCCAGTACTTC